This TCR beta chain came from a study of cytomegalovirus exposure and HLA in healthy donors. The method was immunoSEQ multiplex PCR; TCRdb's version includes in-frame clones alone and lacks a portion of them. The repertoire includes hundreds of thousands of clones, around nine tenths of them detected once, and 2.6% sits in the top ten. Germline V gene sequence: CDR1 MNHEY, CDR2 SVGAGI. The germline V and J ends were trimmed by 11 bases and 5 bases, with 18 bases remaining between them. This CDR3 has 13 residues. The TCR originated in a man aged 18-30 years in good health and CMV-seronegative. The specimen was PBMCs. V gene TRBV6-5 combines with J gene TRBJ2-5; D gene unclear. Here the CDR3 reads CACTEPGIETQYF. For the CDR3, the DNA is TGTGCCTGCACGGAACCGGGTATCGAGACCCAGTACTTC.